The text below deals with one T cell receptor (beta chain). Its antigen is currently unknown. This sample was taken from a study of cytomegalovirus exposure and HLA in healthy donors. This CDR3 contains 13 residues. J was trimmed by 4 bases and V by 6 bases; bases with no gene match: 5. The germline gives CDR1 MNHEY, CDR2 SVGAGI. Primers included in the PCR were 60 Vbeta and 13 Jbeta primers. The table came from immunoSEQ multiplex PCR; TCRdb's copy has only in-frame clones and leaves some out. Of some 120,000 clones listed, 70% to 85% are singletons. Study-wide results and limits: A later analysis by the authors found several of the most significant clusters apparently linked to common viral pathogens. Excluded were some V segments that proved indistinguishable, including TRBV6-2 and TRBV6-3.

Everyone who donated was a healthy bone marrow donor. The sequencing input was PBMCs. The source of this sequence is a man aged 35 to 55 in good health and CMV-seropositive. V usage is TRBV6-5 and J usage is TRBJ1-2; 7 bases match TRBD1. In DNA, the CDR3 is TGTGCCAGCAGGGTAGACAGGGCCTATGGCTACACCTTC. Protein: CASRVDRAYGYTF.